These T cell receptor beta chains were read from a single sample in a study of Ad26.COV2.S vaccination and SARS-CoV-2 variants. Sequencing used immunoSEQ multiplex PCR; TCRdb keeps in-frame clones, though not all of them. The sample lists about 390,000 clones; more than 85% were seen once. The material sequenced was peripheral blood, taken in a trial of Ad26.COV2.S vaccine versus placebo. The receptors originated from a person between 18 and 59 years old who received the Ad26.COV2.S COVID-19 vaccine or a placebo. CDR3s include the opening cysteine and the closing phenylalanine or tryptophan. D genes are given only for firm matches. Not every row has a clone size; where given, it reads once, few, many or a size class.

.	TRBJ1-5	.	14	TRBV24-1	CATSAEGSNQPQHF	TGTGCCACCAGTGCAGAGGGAAGCAATCAGCCCCAGCATTTT
.	TRBJ2-2	.	14	TRBV3-1/TRBV3-2	CASSQDSNTGELFF	TGTGCCAGCAGCCAAGATTCCAACACCGGGGAGCTGTTTTTT
.	TRBJ2-2	.	17	TRBV7-9	CASSDSEQGRDTGELFF	TGTGCCAGCAGCGATAGCGAACAGGGGAGGGACACCGGGGAGCTGTTTTTT
.	TRBJ2-5	.	15	TRBV4-1	CASRLSGASQETQYF	TGCGCCAGCAGACTCTCTGGTGCGTCTCAAGAGACCCAGTACTTC
once	TRBJ1-6	.	15	TRBV5-5	CASSSTGTLNSPLHF	TGTGCCAGCAGCAGTACAGGGACCTTAAACTCACCCCTCCACTTT
.	TRBJ1-1	.	13	TRBV12-3/TRBV12-4	CASSLLWGTEAFF	TGTGCCAGCAGTTTATTGTGGGGGACTGAAGCTTTCTTT
.	TRBJ2-2	.	15	TRBV3-1/TRBV3-2	CASSQDPSSTGELFF	TGTGCCAGCAGCCAAGATCCCAGCTCCACCGGGGAGCTGTTTTTT
few	TRBJ1-2	.	14	TRBV7-9	CASSLMGQGHGYTF	TGTGCCAGCAGCTTAATGGGCCAGGGTCACGGCTACACCTTC
.	TRBJ1-5	.	14	TRBV19	CASSMREENQPQHF	TGTGCCAGTAGTATGAGGGAAGAGAATCAGCCCCAGCATTTT
.	TRBJ2-7	.	12	TRBV2	CASSVIRHEQYF	TGTGCCAGCAGCGTAATCCGTCACGAGCAGTACTTC
.	TRBJ1-3	.	14	TRBV11-2	CASSFPTAGNTIYF	TGTGCCAGCAGCTTCCCGACTGCTGGAAACACCATATATTTT
.	TRBJ2-2	TRBD1	15	TRBV2	CASSVAGGDTGELFF	TGTGCCAGCAGTGTGGCAGGGGGCGACACCGGGGAGCTGTTTTTT
.	TRBJ2-1	TRBD1	15	TRBV5-6	CASSFGTGGGNEQFF	TGTGCCAGCAGCTTCGGGACAGGGGGTGGAAATGAGCAGTTCTTC
.	TRBJ1-3	.	12	TRBV5-4	CASSLPGNTIYF	TGTGCCAGCAGCTTACCAGGAAACACCATATATTTT
.	TRBJ2-6	.	18	TRBV19	CASSIGWRQASGANVLTF	TGTGCCAGTAGTATAGGTTGGAGACAGGCATCTGGGGCCAACGTCCTGACTTTC
once	TRBJ1-1	.	15	TRBV9	CASSVSSTPDTEAFF	TGTGCCAGCAGCGTCTCCTCCACACCGGACACTGAAGCTTTCTTT
.	TRBJ2-4	TRBD2	14	TRBV3-1/TRBV3-2	CASSPRLAGDIQYF	TGTGCCAGCAGCCCTAGACTAGCGGGGGACATTCAGTACTTC
.	TRBJ1-1	.	14	TRBV2	CASSQQRGNTEAFF	TGTGCCAGCAGCCAGCAGAGGGGGAACACTGAAGCTTTCTTT
once	TRBJ2-1	TRBD1	15	TRBV7-6	CASGLDPGTGNEQFF	TGTGCCAGCGGATTAGACCCAGGGACAGGGAATGAGCAGTTCTTC
.	TRBJ1-2	.	12	TRBV19	CASSRRGYGYTF	TGTGCCAGTAGTAGAAGGGGCTATGGCTACACCTTC
.	TRBJ1-1	.	14	TRBV6-5	CASSYSRRGGEAFF	TGTGCCAGCAGTTACTCGAGGAGGGGTGGTGAAGCTTTCTTT
.	TRBJ2-7	TRBD2	14	TRBV19	CASSRLAGSYEQYF	TGTGCCAGTAGTCGTCTAGCGGGGTCCTACGAGCAGTACTTC
few	TRBJ1-1	TRBD1	14	TRBV15	CATSRDRRDRVAFF	TGTGCCACCAGCAGAGATCGTCGGGACAGGGTAGCTTTCTTT
.	TRBJ2-3	TRBD2	14	TRBV15	CATSGEGRTDTQYF	TGTGCCACCAGCGGGGAGGGGCGCACAGATACGCAGTATTTT
.	TRBJ1-2	.	15	TRBV5-4	CASSLLAGTNYGYTF	TGTGCCAGCAGCTTATTGGCCGGTACTAACTATGGCTACACCTTC
.	TRBJ2-7	TRBD2	15	TRBV3-1/TRBV3-2	CASSQEAGADYEQYF	TGTGCCAGCAGCCAAGAAGCGGGGGCGGACTACGAGCAGTACTTC
.	TRBJ2-3	.	17	TRBV2	CASSSLGVTPSTDTQYF	TGTGCCAGCAGTAGCTTAGGGGTCACACCTAGCACAGATACGCAGTATTTT
.	TRBJ2-5	TRBD2	18	TRBV6-1	CASSAANRLAGWQETQYF	TGTGCCAGCAGTGCAGCGAACAGACTAGCGGGGTGGCAAGAGACCCAGTACTTC
.	TRBJ1-4	.	12	TRBV5-5	CASSPFNEKLFF	TGTGCCAGCAGCCCGTTTAATGAAAAACTGTTTTTT
.	TRBJ2-7	TRBD1	17	TRBV6-2/TRBV6-3	CASSYSVDRGRRYEQYF	TGTGCCAGCAGTTACTCAGTGGACAGGGGGCGTCGCTACGAGCAGTACTTC
.	TRBJ1-5	TRBD1	15	TRBV6-5	CASSWTGASNQPQHF	TGTGCCAGCAGCTGGACAGGGGCCAGCAATCAGCCCCAGCATTTT
.	TRBJ1-2	.	13	TRBV19	CASSQGQNYGYTF	TGTGCCAGTAGTCAGGGACAAAACTATGGCTACACCTTC
.	TRBJ2-5	.	15	TRBV3-1/TRBV3-2	CASSRRVSGEETQYF	TGTGCCAGCAGCCGTCGGGTCTCAGGTGAGGAGACCCAGTACTTC
once	TRBJ2-5	.	15	TRBV7-9	CASSDNRVPQETQYF	TGTGCCAGCAGCGATAACCGGGTTCCGCAAGAGACCCAGTACTTC
.	TRBJ1-2	.	15	TRBV7-9	CASTHRDGHNYGYTF	TGTGCCAGCACCCACCGGGACGGACATAACTATGGCTACACCTTC
.	TRBJ1-1	.	13	TRBV12-3/TRBV12-4	CASIFNVGTEAFF	TGTGCCAGCATTTTCAATGTGGGCACTGAAGCTTTCTTT
.	TRBJ2-1	.	18	TRBV13	CASSLGRISDPPYNEQFF	TGTGCCAGCAGCTTAGGTAGGATTAGCGATCCACCCTACAATGAGCAGTTCTTC
.	TRBJ1-1	.	11	TRBV29-1	CSVEEGTEAFF	TGCAGCGTGGAGGAGGGCACTGAAGCTTTCTTT
few	TRBJ1-2	TRBD1	15	TRBV7-9	CASSPEAGGARGYTF	TGTGCCAGCAGCCCGGAGGCAGGGGGCGCGCGGGGCTACACCTTC
.	TRBJ1-2	.	15	TRBV5-6	CASSLRDLLWNGYTF	TGTGCCAGCAGCTTACGGGACCTTCTTTGGAATGGCTACACCTTC
.	TRBJ1-2	TRBD1	18	TRBV6-1	CASSEAREKQGMDYGYTF	TGTGCCAGCAGTGAAGCACGAGAGAAACAGGGGATGGACTATGGCTACACCTTC